Each of the 2 T cell receptor beta chains below was sequenced from the same sample in a study of blood T cell repertoires in COVID-19. Generated by immunoSEQ multiplex PCR, the TCRdb table keeps only in-frame clones and is missing some. The sample holds over 150,000 clones; more than 75% are singletons and the top ten take more than 1%. Sequencing input: peripheral blood. The receptors come from a man aged 40-49 years with acute or convalescent COVID-19.

CDR3 bases: TGTGCCAGCAGCTTGGCCGCGGGGAGGGGCACAGATACGCAGTATTTT. Protein sequence: CASSLAAGRGTDTQYF. The chain carries TRBV5-4 and TRBJ2-3; 7 positions agree with TRBD2. J was trimmed by 1 base and V by 0 bases; bases with no gene match: 5. Germline CDR1 SGHNT, CDR2 YYREEE (reference sequence). The CDR3 runs 16 residues.

The chain couples TRBV7-2 to TRBJ1-2; TRBD1 is a possible D gene (6 bases). There are 12 residues in the CDR3. The germline V and J ends were trimmed by 3 bases and 7 bases, with 9 bases remaining between them. Germline V lookup: CDR1 SGHTA, CDR2 FQGNSA. CDR3 amino acids: CASSLNRVGYTF. CDR3 nucleotides: TGTGCCAGCAGCTTGAACAGGGTTGGCTACACCTTC. The whole variable domain, remainder taken from reference TRBV7-2 and TRBJ1-2, is GAGVSQSPSNKVTEKGKDVELRCDPISGHTALYWYRQSLGQGLEFLIYFQGNSAPDKSGLPSDRFSAERTGGSVSTLTIQRTQQEDSAVYLCASSLNRVGYTFGSGTRLTVV.